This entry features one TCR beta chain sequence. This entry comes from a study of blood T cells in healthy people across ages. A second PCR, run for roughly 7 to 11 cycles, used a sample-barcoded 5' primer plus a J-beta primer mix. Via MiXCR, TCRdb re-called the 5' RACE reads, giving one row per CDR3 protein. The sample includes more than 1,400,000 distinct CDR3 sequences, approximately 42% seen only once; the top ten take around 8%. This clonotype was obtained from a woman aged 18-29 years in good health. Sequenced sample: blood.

The CDR3 loop is CASTPGGGQFF. CDR3 nucleotides: TGTGCCAGCACCCCGGGGGGAGGGCAGTTCTTC. The V gene is TRBV7-2, the J gene TRBJ2-1; 7 bases map to TRBD2. Germline lookup yields CDR1 SGHTA and CDR2 FQGNSA. The CDR3 runs 11 residues. J lost 12 bases, V lost 7 bases, and 6 bases had no gene match.